The clone carrying this T cell receptor (beta chain) was recorded many times. Its antigen is still unknown. Sample-barcoded 5' priming and a J-beta primer mix drove a second PCR of about 7 to 11 cycles. TCRdb used MiXCR to reprocess the 5' RACE reads, holding one entry per CDR3 protein. There are around 650,000 distinct CDR3 sequences in the sample; 32% occur only once, and over 15% lies in the top ten. This sample was taken from a study of blood T cells in healthy people across ages. The CDR3 spans 15 residues. The V and J ends lost 2 bases and 5 bases respectively, with 16 bases between them. CDR1 and CDR2 from the germline V gene are LGHNA and YSLEER. The study drew donors from healthy Caucasian individuals in Russia aged about 6 to 95. Study-level points and caveats: Fewer expanded clones and more diversity marked long-lived versus aged donors.

The TCR sequence derives from a woman aged 80 or over in good health. The chain joins TRBV4-3 to TRBJ2-7; D unclear. Sequencing used blood. The CDR3 sequence is CASSQRHKGSHEQYF. DNA for the CDR3: TGCGCCAGCAGCCAACGCCACAAAGGGTCCCACGAGCAGTACTTC.